These T cell receptor beta chains were read from a single sample in a study of cytomegalovirus exposure and HLA in healthy donors. This table comes from immunoSEQ multiplex PCR, and its TCRdb copy is limited to in-frame clones, with some not included. Counted here are 140,000 to 150,000 clones, about 81% occurring once; the ten biggest clones make up about 6.5%. Sample: PBMCs. The receptors originated from a man younger than 40 in good health and CMV-seronegative. Both conserved end residues are part of each CDR3. The order of the fields is CDR3 DNA, CDR3 protein, V gene, clone size, D gene, J gene. A D gene is named only where the DNA matches it firmly. Size tells how often a clone was seen (once, few, many) or the class of an expanded clone, and some rows leave it out.

TGCGCCAGCAGCTCCGAAGGCAGGGGTGAAGCTTTCTTT CASSSEGRGEAFF TRBV4-1 few . TRBJ1-1
TGTGCCAGCAGCGGGAACAGGGGATCGGATACGCAGTATTTT CASSGNRGSDTQYF TRBV6-6 . TRBD1 TRBJ2-3
TGTGCCAGCAGCCCGGGACAGGCCTCTGGGGCCAACGGCCTGACTTTC CASSPGQASGANGLTF TRBV4-2 few TRBD1 TRBJ2-6
TGTGCCAGCAGCGCACTGACTAGTCGTTGGGAAGAGACCCAGTACTTC CASSALTSRWEETQYF TRBV7-7 once . TRBJ2-5
TGTGCCAGCAGCCCGAAGGGGGTTGGCTACACCTTC CASSPKGVGYTF TRBV5-5 . . TRBJ1-2
TGTGCCACTGGGCTGGGGCGAGATTCATACGAGCAGTACTTC CATGLGRDSYEQYF TRBV15 . . TRBJ2-7
TGTGCCAGTAGTACCCTGACTAGCGGTCCCAAAAACATTCAGTACTTC CASSTLTSGPKNIQYF TRBV19 . TRBD2 TRBJ2-4
TGTGCCAGCAGTTTATCAGGGGTCGGCTACACCTTC CASSLSGVGYTF TRBV27 . . TRBJ1-2
TGTGCCAGCAGTGAACCAGCGGGCCTCAATGAGCAGTTCTTC CASSEPAGLNEQFF TRBV25-1 . . TRBJ2-1
TGTGCCAGCAGTTGGGGACAGGCTGTCTACGAGCAGTACTTC CASSWGQAVYEQYF TRBV2 . TRBD1 TRBJ2-7
TGTGCCAGCAGCGTGGGGACAGCTGGGGCCAACGTCCTGACTTTC CASSVGTAGANVLTF TRBV7-3 . TRBD1 TRBJ2-6
TGCGCCAGCAGCCGCGGGGTTGCGGGAGGGGGCTCGCCTATCAGCCGCTACGAGCAGTACTTC CASSRGVAGGGSPISRYEQYF TRBV5-1 . TRBD2 TRBJ2-7
TGTGCCAGCAGCGTTAGTGCGGACAGATCCTACGAGCAGTACTTC CASSVSADRSYEQYF TRBV9 . . TRBJ2-7
TGCGCCAGCAGCTTGGAGCCAGGGGTGGACGGGGAGCTGTTTTTT CASSLEPGVDGELFF TRBV5-1 . . TRBJ2-2
TGTGCCAGCAGGCACGCGGACAGGGGTTTTTTCGAGACCCAGTACTTC CASRHADRGFFETQYF TRBV11-2 . TRBD1 TRBJ2-5
TGTGCCAGCCGTGAGGCCGATCAAGCCTACAATGAGCAGTTCTTC CASREADQAYNEQFF TRBV9 few . TRBJ2-1
TGTGCCAGCAGCTTAGGGGTGTGGACAGGGGGCTACGAGCAGTACTTC CASSLGVWTGGYEQYF TRBV5-6 . TRBD1 TRBJ2-7
TGCGCCAGCAGCTTGTCAGGGGGCTACGAGCAGTACTTC CASSLSGGYEQYF TRBV5-1 few TRBD1 TRBJ2-7
TGCGCCAGCAGCTTCCACCAGACAATAGGGGTAGCGGGGGCGAACACCGGGGAGCTGTTTTTT CASSFHQTIGVAGANTGELFF TRBV5-1 once TRBD2 TRBJ2-2
TGTGCCAGCAGCTCAGGGCGGGACGATACGCAGTATTTT CASSSGRDDTQYF TRBV7-2 . . TRBJ2-3
TGTGCCAGCAGCCGGGACAGAATGAACACTGAAGCTTTCTTT CASSRDRMNTEAFF TRBV5-6 few TRBD1 TRBJ1-1
TGTGCCAGCAGCTGGCCCGGCAGGGCGGCGGATGAGCAGTTCTTC CASSWPGRAADEQFF TRBV5-8 few . TRBJ2-1
TGTGCCAGCAGCTTAGCGGCCAGGGGGCATTCACCCCTCCACTTT CASSLAARGHSPLHF TRBV7-2 . TRBD1 TRBJ1-6
TGTGCCACCAGACAGGGAGGGAATTCACCCCTCCACTTT CATRQGGNSPLHF TRBV6-5 few TRBD1 TRBJ1-6
TGTGCCAGCAGCTTAGCGATGACCACGGGGGAGACCCAGTACTTC CASSLAMTTGETQYF TRBV7-2 once . TRBJ2-5
TGCGCCAGCAGCCCGGACTCGTACGAGCAGTACTTC CASSPDSYEQYF TRBV5-1 . . TRBJ2-7
TGCAGCGTTCGACAGGGCGATGGCTACACCTTC CSVRQGDGYTF TRBV29-1 . TRBD1 TRBJ1-2
TGTGCCAGCAGTGAGGCCGGGACAGGAAGGACCTACAATGAGCAGTTCTTC CASSEAGTGRTYNEQFF TRBV25-1 . TRBD1 TRBJ2-1
TGTGCCAGCAGTGTCCGACAGTTACGAGGGCAGTACTTC CASSVRQLRGQYF TRBV28 . . TRBJ2-7
TGTGCCAGCAGCTACCAGAAGAACACTGAAGCTTTCTTT CASSYQKNTEAFF TRBV13 once . TRBJ1-1
TGTGCCAGTAGTATCTCGACAGGGGGAAGGACTGAAGCTTTCTTT CASSISTGGRTEAFF TRBV19 . TRBD1 TRBJ1-1
TGTGCCAGCTCACCACCGTCAGAAGAGACCCAGTACTTC CASSPPSEETQYF TRBV18 . . TRBJ2-5
TGTGCCATCAGTGGGCAAAGCGGGAGCTCCTACAATGAGCAGTTCTTC CAISGQSGSSYNEQFF TRBV10-3 . TRBD2 TRBJ2-1
TGTGCCAGCAGTTTTAGCGGGGGGCTGAGCTCCTACGAGCAGTACTTC CASSFSGGLSSYEQYF TRBV6-5 . TRBD2 TRBJ2-7
TGCGCCAGCAGCCAGACCGGGACAACAAACACTCGAGCTTTCTTT CASSQTGTTNTRAFF TRBV4-1 . . TRBJ1-1
TGTCCTTTGCGGGAGGGCCTAAAGCACACAGATACGCAGTATTTT CPLREGLKHTDTQYF TRBV4-1 once TRBD2 TRBJ2-3
TGTGCCAGCAGCTTCGGGTATGCAGCCCAGAACACTGAAGCTTTCTTT CASSFGYAAQNTEAFF TRBV5-4 . . TRBJ1-1
TGTGCCAGCAGCTTCTCTGGCGGAAGACCTGGGGCCAACGTCCTGACTTTC CASSFSGGRPGANVLTF TRBV11-2 . . TRBJ2-6
TGTGCCAGCATCGGGACTAGCGGCATTGAGCAGTTCTTC CASIGTSGIEQFF TRBV2 . TRBD2 TRBJ2-1
TGTGCCTGGAGTCAGGGGGCCCCCGAGACCCTCCACTTT CAWSQGAPETLHF TRBV30 . TRBD1 TRBJ1-6
TGTGCCAGCAGCCATACGGGGGAAATGGGCATTCAGTACTTC CASSHTGEMGIQYF TRBV4-2 . . TRBJ2-4
TGCGCCAGCAGCCAAGATTGGCTAGCCAAAAACAGTCAGTACTTC CASSQDWLAKNSQYF TRBV4-1 once . TRBJ2-4
TGTGCCAGCAGTTTGGGACAGGGTCGGGGAGAGACCCAGTACTTC CASSLGQGRGETQYF TRBV28 . TRBD1 TRBJ2-5